This TCR beta chain was found in a study of human T cells and chemical hapten exposure. Study in general: Largely, small differences in pooled library volume made per-sample TCR yields vary.

V gave up 0 bases and J gave up 0 bases, with 5 bases separating them. The CDR3 spans 14 residues. Per the germline V gene, CDR1 is LNHNV and CDR2 is YYDKDF (reference sequence). Overall study findings and caveats: Against controls, expanded TCRs gave rise to significantly more large CDR3 similarity clusters.

Described time point: pre-sensitization, week 0. The treatment denotes: therapeutic diphenylcyclopropenone sensitization with weekly scalp DPC. One entry per CDR3 protein results from TCRdb running MiXCR on the RACE reads. The repertoire holds about 68,000 distinct CDR3 sequences, 9.5% to 12% seen once, with 4.5% to 6.5% in the top ten. This clonotype showed up just a few times. As yet, its antigen is unknown. This rearrangement joins TRBV15 to TRBJ1-1; no definite D call. The TCR comes from a woman aged 45-59 years with alopecia areata. Some clones in this sample may be carry-over from other donors' samples. The sample was whole blood, taken in connection with sensitization to the hapten diphenylcyclopropenone (DPC). The CDR3 DNA is TGTGCCACCAGCAGAGATATCATGAACACTGAAGCTTTCTTT. This gives the protein CATSRDIMNTEAFF.